This T cell receptor beta chain was retrieved from a study of CD8 T cells in ankylosing spondylitis. Study findings and constraints: CD8+ cells made up the disease-linked clones, which were relatively rare in peripheral blood.

This clonotype has at least ten counts. Its antigen is unknown. The CDR3 covers 15 residues. The V end lost 6 bases, the J end lost 5 bases, and 20 bases lay between the germline ends. The germline V gene has CDR1 MNHNS and CDR2 SASEGT. Researchers built TCR beta libraries using quantitative 5'-RACE with molecular barcodes. Each CDR3 protein is one row after TCRdb ran MiXCR on the 5' RACE reads. Of under 250,000 distinct CDR3 sequences listed, over 7% are singletons. This clonotype originated in a female donor with ankylosing spondylitis or in good health (not recorded which). The V gene is TRBV6-1, the J gene TRBJ2-7; D is possibly TRBD1 or TRBD2 (6 bases each). The material sequenced was blood, either unsorted or a sorted T cell fraction (not recorded which). The CDR3, as DNA: TGTGCCAGCAGCCGAGAGGAGGGGGGCCGGAACGAGCAGTACTTC. Protein sequence: CASSREEGGRNEQYF.